This T cell receptor (beta chain) was retrieved from a study of T-cell memory formation after mild COVID-19. Between the trimmed V and J ends, which lost 2 bases and 8 bases, there was a span of 13 bases. Per the germline V gene, CDR1 is SGHVS and CDR2 is FNYEAQ. This CDR3 comprises 14 residues. From 5'RACE with constant-segment primers came TCR alpha and TCR beta cDNA libraries that carried sample barcodes and UMIs. One entry per CDR3 protein, called by TCRdb with MiXCR from the 5' RACE reads. The sample lists roughly 560,000 distinct CDR3 sequences; about a fifth were seen once. The chain uses TRBV7-6 and TRBJ1-3; D not certain. This receptor was obtained from an adult woman who had mild COVID-19 (a few samples of this study predate the infection). Cell type and time point are not known. Specimen: PBMCs or a T cell subset sorted from them (not recorded which). The CDR3 region has the DNA TGTGCCAGCAGCTTACAACCGCCCGGGGACACCATATATTTT. The encoded protein is CASSLQPPGDTIYF.